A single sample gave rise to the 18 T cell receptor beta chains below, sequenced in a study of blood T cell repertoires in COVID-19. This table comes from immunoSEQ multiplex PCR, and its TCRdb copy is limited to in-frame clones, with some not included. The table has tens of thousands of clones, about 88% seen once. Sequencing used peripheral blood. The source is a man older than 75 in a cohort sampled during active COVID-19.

The CDR3 DNA sequence: TGTGCCAGCTCACCACCGGGGAGCGGGGGGCCCACAGATACGCAGTATTTT. Its protein product is CASSPPGSGGPTDTQYF. The V and J genes are TRBV18 and TRBJ2-3; 9 bases line up with TRBD2. With 0 bases clipped from V and 2 bases from J, the junction kept 6 bases outside the gene matches. CDR3 length equals 17 residues. Germline V CDR1 and CDR2: KGHSH, LQKENI.

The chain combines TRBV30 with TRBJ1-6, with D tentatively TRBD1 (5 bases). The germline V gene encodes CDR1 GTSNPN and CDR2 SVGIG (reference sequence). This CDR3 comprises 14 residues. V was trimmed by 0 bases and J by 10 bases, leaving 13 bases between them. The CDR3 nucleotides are TGTGCCTGGAGTGTACGCGGGGCTCAGTCACCCCTCCACTTT. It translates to CAWSVRGAQSPLHF.

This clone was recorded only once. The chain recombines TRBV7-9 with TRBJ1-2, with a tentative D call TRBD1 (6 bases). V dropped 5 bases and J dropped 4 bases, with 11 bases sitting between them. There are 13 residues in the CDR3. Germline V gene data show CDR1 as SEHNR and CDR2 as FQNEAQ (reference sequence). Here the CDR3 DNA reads TGTGCCAGCAGCGCGGACAGCTTCTATGGCTACACCTTC. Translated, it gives CASSADSFYGYTF.

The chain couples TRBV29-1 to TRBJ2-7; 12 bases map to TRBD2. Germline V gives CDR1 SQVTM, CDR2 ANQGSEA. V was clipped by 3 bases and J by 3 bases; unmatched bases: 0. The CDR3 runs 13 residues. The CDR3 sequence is CSVETSGSYEQYF. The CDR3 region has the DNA TGCAGCGTTGAGACTAGCGGGAGCTACGAGCAGTACTTC.

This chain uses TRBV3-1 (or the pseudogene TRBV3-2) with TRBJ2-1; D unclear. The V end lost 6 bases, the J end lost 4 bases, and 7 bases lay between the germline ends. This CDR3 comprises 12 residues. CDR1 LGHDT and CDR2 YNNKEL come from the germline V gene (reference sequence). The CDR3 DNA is TGTGCCAGCAGTTACAAGTACAATGAGCAGTTCTTC. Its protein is CASSYKYNEQFF.

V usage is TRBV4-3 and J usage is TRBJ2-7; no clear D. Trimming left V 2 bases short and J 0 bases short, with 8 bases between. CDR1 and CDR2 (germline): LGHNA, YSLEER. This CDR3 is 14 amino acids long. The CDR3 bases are TGCGCCAGCAGCCAAACCAGAAACTCCTACGAGCAGTACTTC. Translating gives CASSQTRNSYEQYF.

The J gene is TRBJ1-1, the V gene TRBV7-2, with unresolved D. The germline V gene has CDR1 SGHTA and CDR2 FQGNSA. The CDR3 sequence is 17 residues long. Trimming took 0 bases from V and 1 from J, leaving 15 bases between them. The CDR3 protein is CASSLARGTASNTEAFF. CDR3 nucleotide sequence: TGTGCCAGCAGCTTAGCCCGTGGTACAGCTTCGAACACTGAAGCTTTCTTT.

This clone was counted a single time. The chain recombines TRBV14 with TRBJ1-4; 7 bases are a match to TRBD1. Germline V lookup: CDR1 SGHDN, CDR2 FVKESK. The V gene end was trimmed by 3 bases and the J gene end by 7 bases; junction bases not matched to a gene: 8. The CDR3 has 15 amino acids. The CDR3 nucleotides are TGTGCCAGCAGCCATCCAGGGGGGACGGTTGAAAAACTGTTTTTT. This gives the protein CASSHPGGTVEKLFF.

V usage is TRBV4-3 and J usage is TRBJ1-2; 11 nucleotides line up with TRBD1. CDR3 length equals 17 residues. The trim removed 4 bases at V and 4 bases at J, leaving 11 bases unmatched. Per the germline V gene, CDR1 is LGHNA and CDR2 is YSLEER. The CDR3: CASSRETPGTGGYGYTF. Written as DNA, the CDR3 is TGCGCCAGCAGCCGAGAAACCCCCGGGACAGGGGGCTATGGCTACACCTTC.

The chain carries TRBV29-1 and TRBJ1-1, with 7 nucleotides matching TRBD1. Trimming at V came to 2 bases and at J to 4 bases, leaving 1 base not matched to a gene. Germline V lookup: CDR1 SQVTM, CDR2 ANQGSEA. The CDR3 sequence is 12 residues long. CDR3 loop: CSVERGPTEAFF. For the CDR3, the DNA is TGCAGCGTTGAAAGGGGGCCCACTGAAGCTTTCTTT.

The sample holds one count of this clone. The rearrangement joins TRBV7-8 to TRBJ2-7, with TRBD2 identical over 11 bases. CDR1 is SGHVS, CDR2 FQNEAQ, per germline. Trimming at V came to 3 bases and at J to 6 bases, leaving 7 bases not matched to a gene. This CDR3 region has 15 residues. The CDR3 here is CASSFSGGAGTEQYF. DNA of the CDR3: TGTGCCAGCAGCTTTAGCGGGGGGGCAGGGACCGAGCAGTACTTC.

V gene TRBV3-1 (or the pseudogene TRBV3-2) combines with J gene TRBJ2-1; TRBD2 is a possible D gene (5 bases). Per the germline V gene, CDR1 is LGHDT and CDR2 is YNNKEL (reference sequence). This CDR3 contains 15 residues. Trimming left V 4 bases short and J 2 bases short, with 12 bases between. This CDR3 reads CASSPLRRTYNEQFF. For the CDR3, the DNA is TGTGCCAGCAGCCCTCTGAGGAGGACCTACAATGAGCAGTTCTTC.

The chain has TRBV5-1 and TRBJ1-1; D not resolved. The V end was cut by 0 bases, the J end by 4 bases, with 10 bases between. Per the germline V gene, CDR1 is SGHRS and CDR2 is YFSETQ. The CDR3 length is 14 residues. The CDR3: CASSLVGEGTEAFF. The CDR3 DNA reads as TGCGCCAGCAGCTTGGTAGGTGAGGGCACTGAAGCTTTCTTT. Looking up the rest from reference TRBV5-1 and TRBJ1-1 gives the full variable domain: KAGVTQTPRYLIKTRGQQVTLSCSPISGHRSVSWYQQTPGQGLQFLFEYFSETQRNKGNFPGRFSGRQFSNSRSEMNVSTLELGDSALYLCASSLVGEGTEAFFGQGTRLTVV.

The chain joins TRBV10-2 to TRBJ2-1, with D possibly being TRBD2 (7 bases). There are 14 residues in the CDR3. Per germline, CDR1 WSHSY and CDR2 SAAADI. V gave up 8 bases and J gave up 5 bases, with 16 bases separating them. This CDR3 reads CASSREGGNNEQFF. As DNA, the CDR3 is TGCGCCAGCTCAAGGGAGGGGGGGAACAATGAGCAGTTCTTC.

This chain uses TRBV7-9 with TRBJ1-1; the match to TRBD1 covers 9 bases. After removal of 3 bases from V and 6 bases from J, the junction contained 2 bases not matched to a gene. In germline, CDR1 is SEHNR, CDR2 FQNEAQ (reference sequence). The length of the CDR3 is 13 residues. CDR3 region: CASSLGQGAEAFF. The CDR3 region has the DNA TGTGCCAGCAGCTTGGGACAGGGCGCTGAAGCTTTCTTT.

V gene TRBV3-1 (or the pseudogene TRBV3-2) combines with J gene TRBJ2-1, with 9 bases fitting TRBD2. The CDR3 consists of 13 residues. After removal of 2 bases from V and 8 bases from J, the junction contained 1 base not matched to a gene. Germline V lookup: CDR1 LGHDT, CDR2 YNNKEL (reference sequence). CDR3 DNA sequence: TGTGCCAGCAGCCAACGCGGGAGGGATGAGCAGTTCTTC. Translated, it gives CASSQRGRDEQFF.

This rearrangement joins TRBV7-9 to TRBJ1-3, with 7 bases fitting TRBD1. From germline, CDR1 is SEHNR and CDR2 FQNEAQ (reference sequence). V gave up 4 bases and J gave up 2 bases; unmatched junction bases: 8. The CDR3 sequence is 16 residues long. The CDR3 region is CASSSWDSIAGNTIYF. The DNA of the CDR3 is TGTGCCAGCAGCTCGTGGGACAGTATTGCTGGAAACACCATATATTTT.

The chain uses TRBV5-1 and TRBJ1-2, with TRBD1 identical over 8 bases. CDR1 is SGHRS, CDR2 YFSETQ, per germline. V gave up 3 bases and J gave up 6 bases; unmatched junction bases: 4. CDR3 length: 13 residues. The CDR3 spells CASSSDRVNGYTF. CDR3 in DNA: TGCGCCAGCAGCTCGGACAGGGTTAATGGCTACACCTTC.